These 5 T cell receptor beta chains came from one sample sequenced in a study of blood T cells in healthy people across ages. Combining a sample-barcoded 5' primer with a J-beta primer mix, a second PCR ran for roughly 6 to 12 cycles. TCRdb reprocessed the 5' RACE reads via MiXCR and lists one record per CDR3 protein. This sample has about 1.6 million distinct CDR3 sequences, with 34% found just once. The sequencing input was blood. The receptors come from a woman aged 25 to 45 in good health.

This chain links TRBV28 with TRBJ2-7; the D is unclear. The CDR3 consists of 14 residues. In germline, CDR1 is MDHEN, CDR2 SYDVKM. Between the trimmed V and J ends, which lost 3 bases and 2 bases, there was a span of 11 bases. Written as DNA, the CDR3 is TGTGCCAGCAGTTTCAGTCTTAAGGCCTACGAGCAGTACTTC. It is translated as CASSFSLKAYEQYF. Looking up the rest from reference TRBV28 and TRBJ2-7 gives the full variable domain: DVKVTQSSRYLVKRTGEKVFLECVQDMDHENMFWYRQDPGLGLRLIYFSYDVKMKEKGDIPEGYSVSREKKERFSLILESASTNQTSMYLCASSFSLKAYEQYFGPGTRLTVT.

This clonotype was observed a handful of times. The CDR3, as DNA: TGTGCCAGCAGCCCAGGAAGGGGAGGAGATGAAAAACTGTTTTTT. Translated: CASSPGRGGDEKLFF. The V gene is TRBV7-9, the J gene TRBJ1-4, with D tentatively TRBD1 (5 bases). The CDR3 spans 15 residues. Trimming removed 5 bases at V and 6 bases at J, with 16 bases between. Germline lookup yields CDR1 SEHNR and CDR2 FQNEAQ (reference sequence).

The J gene is TRBJ2-6, the V gene TRBV10-2; the D is unclear. This CDR3 region has 15 residues. V was pared by 6 bases and J by 4 bases, with 13 bases between. The V gene's germline CDR1 is WSHSY and CDR2 SAAADI. The CDR3 loop is CASSRQGLGANVLTF. CDR3 in DNA: TGCGCCAGCAGCCGACAAGGGTTAGGGGCCAACGTCCTGACTTTC.

A word on this clonotype: This clone may be a read error of a much larger clone one base away. The chain combines TRBV29-1 with TRBJ2-5, with unresolved D. The CDR3 has 11 residues. CDR1 SQVTM and CDR2 ANQGSEA come from the germline V gene. The DNA for the CDR3 is TGCAGCGTTGAACCCCAAGAGACCCAGGACTTC. This translates into CSVEPQETQDF.

The V call is TRBV7-2, the J call TRBJ1-2, with D possibly being TRBD1 (5 bases). The ends were cut back, 5 bases at V and 5 bases at J, with 12 bases in the middle. This CDR3 contains 13 residues. Per germline, CDR1 SGHTA and CDR2 FQGNSA. The DNA for the CDR3 is TGTGCCAGCAGCCCCAGTGGGACGTATGGCTACACCTTC. It specifies CASSPSGTYGYTF.